This section outlines one T cell receptor beta chain sequence together with its context. No antigen is known for it. Profiling relied on immunoSEQ multiplex PCR, and the TCRdb table lists in-frame clones only, not all of them. Of several thousand clones in the sample, around four fifths were seen once. The data originate from a study of follicular helper T cells after annual influenza vaccination. Whole-study context: Across the 2013-2014, 2014-2015 and 2015-2016 vaccination seasons, some subjects were resampled.

The time point was: 2015-2016 season, pre-vaccination. Before and after seasonal inactivated influenza vaccination, adults gave blood for sorting CD4 subsets for sequencing. Study conclusions and caveats: Yearly vaccinations repeatedly recalled conserved clonotypes in ICOS+CD38+ cTfh.

The V end was cut by 4 bases, the J end by 3 bases, with 16 bases between. Germline CDR1 and CDR2: KGHSH and LQKENI. The CDR3 totals 16 residues. The chain uses TRBV18 and TRBJ1-5; D perhaps matches TRBD1 (6 bases). Specimen: CXCR5- memory CD4+ T cells sorted from blood, collected on the day of influenza vaccination. The sequence was obtained from an adult who received the influenza vaccine. CDR3 loop: CASSQTLQGSNQPQHF. The CDR3, as DNA: TGTGCCAGCTCACAAACTTTACAGGGATCCAATCAGCCCCAGCATTTT. The whole variable domain, filled in from reference TRBV18 and TRBJ1-5, reads NAGVMQNPRHLVRRRGQEARLRCSPMKGHSHVYWYRQLPEEGLKFMVYLQKENIIDESGMPKERFSAEFPKEGPSILRIQQVVRGDSAAYFCASSQTLQGSNQPQHFGDGTRLSIL.